Reported below is one TCR beta chain. What it binds is unknown. This CDR3 is built from 13 residues. The germline V gene encodes CDR1 SEHNR and CDR2 FQNEAQ (reference sequence). The V gene lost 0 bases and the J gene lost 8 bases, with 10 bases spanning the gap. The entry originates in a study of siplizumab effects on memory and regulatory T cells. Study results and limitations: Most alloreactive clones went unmapped to unstimulated subsets; only a minor fraction mapped. Naive T cells appeared more diverse than memory cells and seemed to be major alloresponse contributors. Proliferating siplizumab-culture Tregs lacked confirmation of suppressive function.

Some clones are missing from TCRdb's copy, which holds only in-frame ones; the method was immunoSEQ multiplex PCR. Of over 85,000 clones listed, around 97% are singletons. This chain joins TRBV7-9 and TRBJ1-2; D is possibly TRBD1 (5 bases). The source is a human donor in good health. Source material: naive CD4+ T cells sorted from blood. The CDR3 reads CASSLAGASGYTF. The CDR3 coding sequence is TGTGCCAGCAGCTTAGCAGGGGCTAGCGGCTACACCTTC.